A selection of T cell receptor beta chains follows, all from one sample in a study of blood T cell repertoires in COVID-19. Measured with immunoSEQ multiplex PCR; TCRdb has only the in-frame clones, and not every one. The sample holds around 200,000 clones; approximately 85% are singletons and the top ten take approximately 11%. The sequencing sample was made of peripheral blood. Receptors originate from a human donor with active or convalescent COVID-19. The donor label of this sample is uncertain. CDR3s include the opening cysteine and the closing phenylalanine or tryptophan. D genes are given only for firm matches. Clone size is shown for a subset of rows, as once, few, many or a class of expanded clone.

j_gene: TRBJ1-2; d_gene: TRBD1; v_gene: TRBV2; abundance: -; CDR3aa: CASSGQGIDYGYTF; CDR3nt: TGTGCCAGCAGTGGACAGGGAATAGACTATGGCTACACCTTC
j_gene: TRBJ2-1; d_gene: TRBD2; v_gene: TRBV6-6; abundance: -; CDR3aa: CASSPNPGLAGGSRNEQFF; CDR3nt: TGTGCCAGCAGTCCAAACCCGGGACTAGCGGGGGGGTCCCGCAATGAGCAGTTCTTC
j_gene: TRBJ1-1; d_gene: -; v_gene: TRBV7-2; abundance: -; CDR3aa: CASSFQRPGVNTEAFF; CDR3nt: TGTGCCAGCAGCTTCCAACGTCCAGGGGTGAACACTGAAGCTTTCTTT
j_gene: TRBJ1-2; d_gene: -; v_gene: TRBV5-6; abundance: -; CDR3aa: CASSPTDHYGYTF; CDR3nt: TGTGCCAGCAGCCCTACCGATCACTATGGCTACACCTTC
j_gene: TRBJ2-2; d_gene: -; v_gene: TRBV11-2; abundance: -; CDR3aa: CASSLVRRGTGELFF; CDR3nt: TGTGCCAGCAGCTTAGTTCGTCGGGGCACCGGGGAGCTGTTTTTT
j_gene: TRBJ1-2; d_gene: -; v_gene: TRBV29-1; abundance: -; CDR3aa: CSAGSDYGYTF; CDR3nt: TGCAGCGCAGGCAGCGACTATGGCTACACCTTC
j_gene: TRBJ2-1; d_gene: -; v_gene: TRBV5-5; abundance: -; CDR3aa: CASSLKTDGSYNEQFF; CDR3nt: TGTGCCAGCAGCTTAAAGACTGACGGCTCCTACAATGAGCAGTTCTTC
j_gene: TRBJ1-6; d_gene: -; v_gene: TRBV5-1; abundance: -; CDR3aa: CASSLGYGSYNSPLHF; CDR3nt: TGCGCCAGCAGCTTGGGGTACGGCTCCTATAATTCACCCCTCCACTTT
j_gene: TRBJ2-5; d_gene: TRBD2; v_gene: TRBV5-4; abundance: -; CDR3aa: CASSQEPGLAGGETQYF; CDR3nt: TGTGCCAGCAGCCAAGAACCGGGACTAGCGGGGGGAGAGACCCAGTACTTC
j_gene: TRBJ1-4; d_gene: TRBD1; v_gene: TRBV5-1; abundance: -; CDR3aa: CASSLTGDREKLFF; CDR3nt: TGCGCCAGCAGCTTGACAGGGGATCGGGAAAAACTGTTTTTT
j_gene: TRBJ2-7; d_gene: -; v_gene: TRBV30; abundance: -; CDR3aa: CAWSVPRAYQQYF; CDR3nt: TGTGCCTGGAGTGTACCCAGGGCCTATCAGCAGTACTTC
j_gene: TRBJ2-1; d_gene: TRBD2; v_gene: TRBV5-1; abundance: -; CDR3aa: CASSLERESYNEQFF; CDR3nt: TGCGCCAGCAGCTTGGAGCGGGAATCCTACAATGAGCAGTTCTTC
j_gene: TRBJ2-1; d_gene: TRBD2; v_gene: TRBV7-2; abundance: -; CDR3aa: CASSFGREGQFF; CDR3nt: TGTGCCAGCAGCTTCGGGAGGGAAGGTCAGTTCTTC
j_gene: TRBJ1-2; d_gene: TRBD1; v_gene: TRBV28; abundance: -; CDR3aa: CASRSGQSYGYTF; CDR3nt: TGTGCCAGCAGGTCGGGACAGAGCTATGGCTACACCTTC
j_gene: TRBJ2-1; d_gene: -; v_gene: TRBV6-5; abundance: -; CDR3aa: CASTSSSYNEQFF; CDR3nt: TGTGCCAGCACCTCGAGCTCCTACAATGAGCAGTTCTTC
j_gene: TRBJ1-5; d_gene: TRBD1; v_gene: TRBV11-2; abundance: few; CDR3aa: CASSRTGLGNQPQHF; CDR3nt: TGTGCCAGCAGCCGGACAGGGTTAGGCAATCAGCCCCAGCATTTT
j_gene: TRBJ2-1; d_gene: TRBD1; v_gene: TRBV28; abundance: -; CDR3aa: CASSLQGQANEQFF; CDR3nt: TGTGCCAGCAGTTTACAAGGACAGGCCAATGAGCAGTTCTTC
j_gene: TRBJ2-7; d_gene: -; v_gene: TRBV11-3; abundance: -; CDR3aa: CASSLGMGSGFSYEQYF; CDR3nt: TGTGCCAGCAGCTTGGGCATGGGGAGCGGGTTCTCCTACGAGCAGTACTTC
j_gene: TRBJ1-1; d_gene: TRBD1; v_gene: TRBV5-1; abundance: -; CDR3aa: CASTGQGNTEAFF; CDR3nt: TGCGCCAGCACGGGACAGGGGAACACTGAAGCTTTCTTT
j_gene: TRBJ2-7; d_gene: -; v_gene: TRBV3-1/TRBV3-2; abundance: once; CDR3aa: CASSRATGSDSSYEQYF; CDR3nt: TGTGCCAGCAGCCGGGCCACCGGCTCGGACAGCTCCTACGAGCAGTACTTC
j_gene: TRBJ2-6; d_gene: -; v_gene: TRBV19; abundance: -; CDR3aa: CASSPGGTGANVLTF; CDR3nt: TGTGCCAGTAGCCCTGGGGGCACTGGGGCCAACGTCCTGACTTTC
j_gene: TRBJ1-1; d_gene: -; v_gene: TRBV6-5; abundance: -; CDR3aa: CASSSIQGSEAFF; CDR3nt: TGTGCCAGCAGTTCAATACAGGGCTCTGAAGCTTTCTTT
j_gene: TRBJ2-5; d_gene: TRBD2; v_gene: TRBV4-3; abundance: -; CDR3aa: CASSQDSGLQETQYF; CDR3nt: TGCGCCAGCAGCCAAGATTCGGGACTACAAGAGACCCAGTACTTC
j_gene: TRBJ2-1; d_gene: TRBD2; v_gene: TRBV29-1; abundance: -; CDR3aa: CSVEAQISTSSTYNEQFF; CDR3nt: TGCAGCGTTGAAGCACAGATATCGACTAGCTCAACCTACAATGAGCAGTTCTTC
j_gene: TRBJ2-2; d_gene: TRBD1; v_gene: TRBV28; abundance: -; CDR3aa: CASTPPWDRGHTGELFF; CDR3nt: TGTGCCAGCACCCCCCCCTGGGACAGGGGGCACACCGGGGAGCTGTTTTTT
j_gene: TRBJ1-5; d_gene: -; v_gene: TRBV7-2; abundance: -; CDR3aa: CASSFGGGHQPQHF; CDR3nt: TGTGCCAGCAGCTTCGGGGGGGGGCATCAGCCCCAGCATTTT
j_gene: TRBJ2-6; d_gene: TRBD1; v_gene: TRBV19; abundance: -; CDR3aa: CASSRDRGIAGANVLTF; CDR3nt: TGTGCCAGTAGTAGGGACAGGGGGATCGCTGGGGCCAACGTCCTGACTTTC
j_gene: TRBJ2-7; d_gene: -; v_gene: TRBV4-1; abundance: -; CDR3aa: CASSQRVAGAWQYF; CDR3nt: TGCGCCAGCAGCCAAAGGGTCGCGGGGGCGTGGCAGTACTTC